This T cell receptor (beta chain) was profiled in a study of cytomegalovirus exposure and HLA in healthy donors. A multiplex PCR was run with 60 Vbeta primers and 13 Jbeta primers. The table came from immunoSEQ multiplex PCR; TCRdb's copy has only in-frame clones and leaves some out. The sample has some 170,000 clones, roughly 87% seen once; the top ten hold about 1.6%. General study findings and limits: HLA-A and HLA-B allele assignments for most subjects were reportedly predicted accurately using TCR beta sequences. Earlier results showed most TCR beta V segments being productive about 87% or about 30% of the time. On later analysis, the bulk of CMV-associated TCR beta chains appeared to be HLA-restricted. TRBV6-2, TRBV6-3 and some other V segments were excluded as indistinguishable.

The germline V gene has CDR1 LGHNA and CDR2 YSLEER. V dropped 2 bases and J dropped 6; count of bases not matched to a gene: 21. The length of the CDR3 is 19 residues. With respect to this clone: The antigen is not known.

This clonotype was sampled from a girl aged 5-17 years in good health and CMV-seropositive. The sequencing input was PBMCs. The genes are TRBV4-3 and TRBJ1-2, with 7 bases that match TRBD1. CDR3 amino acids: CASSQLEGAQNLERNGYTF. The CDR3 coding sequence is TGCGCCAGCAGCCAACTTGAGGGGGCGCAAAACCTCGAAAGAAATGGCTACACCTTC.